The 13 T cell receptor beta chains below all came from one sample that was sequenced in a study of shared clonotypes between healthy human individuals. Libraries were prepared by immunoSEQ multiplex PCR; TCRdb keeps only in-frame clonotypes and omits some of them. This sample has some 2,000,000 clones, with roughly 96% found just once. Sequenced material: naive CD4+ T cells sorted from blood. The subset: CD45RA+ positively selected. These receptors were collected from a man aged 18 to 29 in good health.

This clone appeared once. The CDR3 loop reads CASSQELTQYF. The CDR3 DNA sequence: TGCGCCAGCAGCCAAGAACTTACACAGTATTTT. This chain connects TRBV4-1 to TRBJ2-3, with D uncertain. Germline CDR1 and CDR2: MGHRA and YSYEKL. The CDR3 totals 11 residues. Trimming shortened V by 0 bases and J by 12 bases, and 7 bases separated the two germline ends.

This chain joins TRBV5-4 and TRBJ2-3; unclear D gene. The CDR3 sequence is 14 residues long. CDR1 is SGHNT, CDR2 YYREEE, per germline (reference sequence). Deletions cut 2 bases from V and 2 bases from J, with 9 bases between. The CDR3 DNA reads TGTGCCAGCAGCTTCCCACCCTCCACAGATACGCAGTATTTT. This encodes CASSFPPSTDTQYF.

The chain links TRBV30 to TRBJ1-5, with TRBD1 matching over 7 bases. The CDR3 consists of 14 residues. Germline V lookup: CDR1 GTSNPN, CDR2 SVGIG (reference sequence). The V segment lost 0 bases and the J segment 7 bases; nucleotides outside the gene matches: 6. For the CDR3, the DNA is TGTGCCTGGAGTGTATACAGGGGAACCCAGCCCCAGCATTTT. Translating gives CAWSVYRGTQPQHF.

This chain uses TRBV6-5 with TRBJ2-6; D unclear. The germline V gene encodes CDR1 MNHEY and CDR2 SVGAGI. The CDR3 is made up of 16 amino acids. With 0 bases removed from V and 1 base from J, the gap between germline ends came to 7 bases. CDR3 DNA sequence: TGTGCCAGCAGTTACTCGGGGTGGTCTGGGGCCAACGTCCTGACTTTC. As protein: CASSYSGWSGANVLTF.

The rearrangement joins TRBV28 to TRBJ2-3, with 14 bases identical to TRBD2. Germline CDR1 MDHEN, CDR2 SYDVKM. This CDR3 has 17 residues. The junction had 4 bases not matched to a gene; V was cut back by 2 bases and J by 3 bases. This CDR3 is CASSLAGLAGGTDTQYF. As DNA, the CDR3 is TGTGCCAGCAGTTTAGCAGGACTAGCGGGAGGAACAGATACGCAGTATTTT.

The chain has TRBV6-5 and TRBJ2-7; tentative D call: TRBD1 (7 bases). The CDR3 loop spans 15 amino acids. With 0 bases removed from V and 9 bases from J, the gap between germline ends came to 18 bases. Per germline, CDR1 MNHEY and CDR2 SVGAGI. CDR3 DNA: TGTGCCAGCAGTTACTCTCTAGGGCAGGGGGGCGTGCAGTACTTC. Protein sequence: CASSYSLGQGGVQYF.

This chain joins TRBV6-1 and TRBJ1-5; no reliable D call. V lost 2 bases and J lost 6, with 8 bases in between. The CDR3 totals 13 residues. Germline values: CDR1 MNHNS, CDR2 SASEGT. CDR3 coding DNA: TGTGCCAGCAGTGAATACGGGATTCAGCCCCAGCATTTT. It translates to CASSEYGIQPQHF.

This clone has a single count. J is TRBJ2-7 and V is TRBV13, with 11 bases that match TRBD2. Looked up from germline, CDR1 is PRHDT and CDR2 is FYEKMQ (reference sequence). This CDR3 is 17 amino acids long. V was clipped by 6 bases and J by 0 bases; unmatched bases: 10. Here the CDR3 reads CASSLSLAGGLSYEQYF. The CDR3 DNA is TGTGCCAGCAGTTTATCTCTAGCGGGAGGCCTCTCCTACGAGCAGTACTTC.

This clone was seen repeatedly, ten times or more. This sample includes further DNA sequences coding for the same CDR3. The CDR3 spells CSVTSGSYEQYF. In DNA form, the CDR3 reads TGCAGCGTTACTAGCGGCTCCTACGAGCAGTACTTC. The rearrangement uses TRBV29-1 and TRBJ2-7, with 8 bases lining up with TRBD2. The CDR3 loop spans 12 amino acids. V was clipped by 5 bases and J by 0 bases; unmatched bases: 0. In germline, CDR1 is SQVTM, CDR2 ANQGSEA.

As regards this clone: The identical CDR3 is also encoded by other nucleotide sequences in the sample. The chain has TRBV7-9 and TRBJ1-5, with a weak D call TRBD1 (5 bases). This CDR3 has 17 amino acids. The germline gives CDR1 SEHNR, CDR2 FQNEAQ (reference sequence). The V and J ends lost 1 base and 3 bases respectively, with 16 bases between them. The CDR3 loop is CASSLVGREGLNQPQHF. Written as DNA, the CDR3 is TGTGCCAGCAGCTTAGTGGGCAGGGAGGGGCTCAATCAGCCCCAGCATTTT. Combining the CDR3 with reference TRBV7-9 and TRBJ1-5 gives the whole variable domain DTGVSQNPRHKITKRGQNVTFRCDPISEHNRLYWYRQTLGQGPEFLTYFQNEAQLEKSRLLSDRFSAERPKGSFSTLEIQRTEQGDSAMYLCASSLVGREGLNQPQHFGDGTRLSIL.

The CDR3 spells CASSQAGGNTIYF. As DNA, the CDR3 is TGTGCCAGCTCACAAGCGGGAGGAAACACCATATATTTT. The chain combines TRBV18 with TRBJ1-3; no reliable D call. V was trimmed by 4 bases and J by 4 bases, leaving 8 bases between them. Germline lookup yields CDR1 KGHSH and CDR2 LQKENI. The CDR3 covers 13 residues.

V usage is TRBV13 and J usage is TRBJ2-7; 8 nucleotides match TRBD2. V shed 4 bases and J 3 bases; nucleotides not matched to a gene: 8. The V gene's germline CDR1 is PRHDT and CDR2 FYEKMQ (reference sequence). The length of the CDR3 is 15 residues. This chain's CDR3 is CASSSKDLAGYEQYF. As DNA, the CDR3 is TGTGCCAGCAGCTCAAAGGATCTAGCGGGCTACGAGCAGTACTTC. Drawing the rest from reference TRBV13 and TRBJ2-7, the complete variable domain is AAGVIQSPRHLIKEKRETATLKCYPIPRHDTVYWYQQGPGQDPQFLISFYEKMQSDKGSIPDRFSAQQFSDYHSELNMSSLELGDSALYFCASSSKDLAGYEQYFGPGTRLTVT.

The CDR3 spells CASSPEGSRVYEQYF. DNA of the CDR3: TGTGCCAGCTCACCAGAGGGGTCTCGAGTCTACGAGCAGTACTTC. This chain links TRBV18 with TRBJ2-7, with D perhaps TRBD1 or TRBD2 (5 bases each). The germline CDR1 and CDR2 sequences are KGHSH and LQKENI. Trimming pared 2 bases from V and 3 bases from J, leaving 14 bases between. This CDR3 region has 15 residues.